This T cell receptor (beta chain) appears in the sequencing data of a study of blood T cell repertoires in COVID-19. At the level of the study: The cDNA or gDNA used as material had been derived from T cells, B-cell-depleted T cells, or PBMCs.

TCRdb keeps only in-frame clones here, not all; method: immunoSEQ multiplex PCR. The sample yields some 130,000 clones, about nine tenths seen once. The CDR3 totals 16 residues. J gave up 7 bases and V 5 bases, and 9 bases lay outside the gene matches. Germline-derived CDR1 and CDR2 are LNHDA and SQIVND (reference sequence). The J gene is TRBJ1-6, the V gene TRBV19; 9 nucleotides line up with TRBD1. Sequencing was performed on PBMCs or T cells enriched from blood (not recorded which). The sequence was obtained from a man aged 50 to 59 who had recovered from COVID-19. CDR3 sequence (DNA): TGTGCCAGTAGTTTCCCCGGACAGGGGACCAATTCACCCCTCCACTTT. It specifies CASSFPGQGTNSPLHF. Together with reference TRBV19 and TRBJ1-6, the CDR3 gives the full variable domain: DGGITQSPKYLFRKEGQNVTLSCEQNLNHDAMYWYRQDPGQGLRLIYYSQIVNDFQKGDIAEGYSVSREKKESFPLTVTSAQKNPTAFYLCASSFPGQGTNSPLHFGNGTRLTVT.